This T cell receptor beta chain stems from a study of blood T cell repertoires in COVID-19. Study-wide background: The study drew acute and convalescent COVID-19 samples from the United States, Italy and Spain. PBMCs, B-cell-depleted T cells, or T cells provided the cDNA or gDNA that made up the material.

Germline assignment: CDR1 SGHAT and CDR2 FQNNGV. This CDR3 comprises 17 residues. V was pared by 5 bases and J by 8 bases, with 16 bases of the junction left unmatched. Authors' analysis steps: Researchers report that nucleated cell counts were estimated from reference gene primer amplification. Sequencing used immunoSEQ multiplex PCR; TCRdb keeps in-frame clones, though not all of them. Clone size and the V and J calls come from that table; the DNA yielded D and trimming. Of approximately 77,000 clones in the sample, 80% were seen once. This TCR was recovered from a woman between 70 and 85 years old with acute or convalescent COVID-19. J is TRBJ2-1 and V is TRBV11-2, with TRBD2 identical over 9 bases. Source material: peripheral blood. As DNA, the CDR3 is TGTGCCAGCAGCCGATTTCGGGGCGGGGGGGCCGTCGATGAGCAGTTCTTC. Translated, it gives CASSRFRGGGAVDEQFF.